This is a list of T cell receptor beta chains from one sample in a study of human T cells and chemical hapten exposure. TCRdb re-called the RACE reads with MiXCR, one entry per CDR3 protein. The sample has around 40,000 distinct CDR3 sequences, 10% to 15% seen once. Sample: whole blood, taken in connection with sensitization to the hapten diphenylcyclopropenone (DPC). The receptor set was obtained from a woman aged 40 to 50 with alopecia areata. Some clones in this sample may be carry-over from other donors' samples. The CDR3 runs from the conserved cysteine through the conserved F or W. Fields, in order: J gene, D gene, V gene, clone size, CDR3 DNA, CDR3 protein. D genes are given only for firm matches. Clone size appears in some rows only: once, few, many, or a class for an expanded clone.

TRBJ2-7 TRBD1 TRBV12-3/TRBV12-4 . TGTGCCAGCAGTCTAGGACAGGGGCGCTACGAGCAGTACTTC CASSLGQGRYEQYF
TRBJ2-7 . TRBV28 few TGTTCCAGTGGGAATCCCTACGAGCAGTACTTC CSSGNPYEQYF
TRBJ2-3 TRBD2 TRBV20-1 many TGCAGTGCTAGGGACTCGGGACTAGCGGGAGGGGTCACAGATACGCAGTATTTT CSARDSGLAGGVTDTQYF
TRBJ1-2 TRBD1 TRBV14 many TGTGCCAGCAGCCCGACAGGGGACTATGGCTACACCTTC CASSPTGDYGYTF
TRBJ2-7 TRBD1 TRBV7-2 many TGTGCCAGCAAGGAAGGACAGGGGGCCCCCTACGAGCAGTACTTC CASKEGQGAPYEQYF
TRBJ2-7 . TRBV20-1 few TGCAGTGCTAGTACTAGATCGTCTTCCGAGCAGTACTTC CSASTRSSSEQYF
TRBJ2-7 . TRBV12-3/TRBV12-4 . TGTGCCAGCAGTTTATGGTCCTACGAGCAGTACTTC CASSLWSYEQYF
TRBJ2-4 . TRBV18 few TGTGCCAGCTCACCGGAGATGGGCGGCAAAAACATTCAGTACTTC CASSPEMGGKNIQYF
TRBJ2-5 TRBD1 TRBV11-1 few TGTGCCAGCAGCCAAACAGGGGGCGCGGAGACCCAGTACTTC CASSQTGGAETQYF
TRBJ2-5 TRBD2 TRBV29-1 few TGCAGCGTTGCAGCGGGAGGCCAAATCGAGACCCAGTACTTC CSVAAGGQIETQYF
TRBJ1-2 . TRBV28 . TGTGCCAGCAGTTTCCAGACAGGTGGCTACACCTTC CASSFQTGGYTF
TRBJ2-1 . TRBV7-6 many TGTGCCAGCAGCCCGTCAAACGGTTGGGACAATGAGCAGTTCTTC CASSPSNGWDNEQFF
TRBJ2-1 . TRBV27 few TGTGCCAGCAGTAAGGCAGGACCCACTAAAAGTGAGCAGTTCTTC CASSKAGPTKSEQFF
TRBJ2-5 . TRBV19 . TGTGCCACCATAAAGGAGACCCAGTACTTC CATIKETQYF
TRBJ2-1 . TRBV28 . TGTGCCAGCAGGGCGGGCCCAAGACGGGTAGATGAGCAGTTCTTC CASRAGPRRVDEQFF
TRBJ2-1 . TRBV7-6 many TGTGCCAGCAGCCAATCGGAGGTGGGTGAGCAGTTCTTC CASSQSEVGEQFF
TRBJ2-5 . TRBV10-3 medium-sized TGTGCCATCAGTGTTGACACACTCCAAGAGACCCAGTACTTC CAISVDTLQETQYF
TRBJ2-5 . TRBV28 . TGTGCCAGCAGCCCGAGTGTGGGGAGGCAAGAGACCCAGTACTTC CASSPSVGRQETQYF
TRBJ2-1 . TRBV29-1 few TGCAGCGCAGGGGATAGGAGCTCCTACAATGAGCAGTTCTTC CSAGDRSSYNEQFF
TRBJ2-7 TRBD2 TRBV20-1 . TGCAGTGCTAGAGATCAACTAGCGGGAGGGCCCTACGAGCAGTACTTC CSARDQLAGGPYEQYF
TRBJ2-1 TRBD2 TRBV20-1 many TGCAGTGCCTCACCCACGACTAGCGGGATGGCTAATGAGCAGTTCTTC CSASPTTSGMANEQFF
TRBJ2-5 TRBD1 TRBV3-1 few TGTGCCAGCAGCCGAGGGACAGGCACCTTTAGCGAGACCCAGTACTTC CASSRGTGTFSETQYF
TRBJ2-1 TRBD2 TRBV20-1 few TGCAGTGCCCCCTGGACTAGCGGGAGTAATGAGCAGTTCTTC CSAPWTSGSNEQFF
TRBJ2-7 . TRBV29-1 many TGCAGTACCCGGGACCACTCCTACGAGCAGTACTTC CSTRDHSYEQYF
TRBJ1-1 . TRBV7-8 many TGTGCCAGCAGCTTAGACGTATCCTACACTGAAGCTTTCTTT CASSLDVSYTEAFF
TRBJ1-6 . TRBV14 few TGTGCCAGCAGCCAAGAGGTCCTCCGCCCCCTCCACTTT CASSQEVLRPLHF
TRBJ2-5 . TRBV9 . TGTGCCAGCAGCGTTTGGGGGGCCAGGATGGAGACCCAGTACTTC CASSVWGARMETQYF
TRBJ2-7 . TRBV29-1 . TGCAGCGTCCGACAGGAGTACGAGCAGTACTTC CSVRQEYEQYF
TRBJ2-3 . TRBV18 few TGTGCCAGCTCACTCCAGGGGCAGGAAGATACGCAGTATTTT CASSLQGQEDTQYF
TRBJ2-2 . TRBV11-2 . TGTGCCAGCAGCTTATCTATCACCGGGGAGCTGTTTTTT CASSLSITGELFF
TRBJ1-5 . TRBV28 many TGTGCCAGCAGTCCGGATATCGGAAGCAATCAGCCCCAGCATTTT CASSPDIGSNQPQHF
TRBJ2-1 . TRBV6-2/TRBV6-3 . TGTGCCAGCAGTTACCAAGACAGAAATGAGCAGTTCTTC CASSYQDRNEQFF
TRBJ1-5 . TRBV6-6 many TGTGCCAGCAGTTATTACGGGGCTCAGCCCCAGCATTTT CASSYYGAQPQHF
TRBJ2-1 . TRBV12-3/TRBV12-4 . TGTGCCAGCACCCCTGGGTACAGGTTAGGGAATGAGCAGTTCTTC CASTPGYRLGNEQFF
TRBJ2-3 . TRBV27 . TGTGCCAGCAGTCCGGACACTCGACCCACAGATACGCAGTATTTT CASSPDTRPTDTQYF
TRBJ2-2 . TRBV12-3/TRBV12-4 few TGTGCCAGCAGTTTAGCGGAGGTTCTGACCGGGGAGCTGTTTTTT CASSLAEVLTGELFF
TRBJ1-1 TRBD1 TRBV6-5 many TGTGCCAGCAGTTTCAGTCCGGACAGGGTGAACACTGAAGCTTTCTTT CASSFSPDRVNTEAFF
TRBJ2-1 . TRBV4-1 many TGCGCCAGCAGACAGGGACTCCCCTCCTACAATGAGCAGTTCTTC CASRQGLPSYNEQFF
TRBJ2-7 . TRBV29-1 medium-sized TGCAGCGTTTTGGAGTTAGACGCCTACGAGCAGTACTTC CSVLELDAYEQYF
TRBJ1-5 TRBD1 TRBV19 many TGTGCCAGTAGCCCCCCCAGGGGGGGTAGGAGCAATCAGCCCCAGCATTTT CASSPPRGGRSNQPQHF
TRBJ1-3 TRBD1 TRBV5-6 few TGTGCCAGCAGCCCGACAGGGTTCGGAAACACCATATATTTT CASSPTGFGNTIYF
TRBJ2-3 . TRBV29-1 . TGCAGCGTTGCACGGGGGACGGGGAGCACAGATACGCAGTATTTT CSVARGTGSTDTQYF
TRBJ1-5 . TRBV6-5 few TGTGCCAGTGGGGGCGGAGGCAATCAGCCCCAGCATTTT CASGGGGNQPQHF
TRBJ2-7 . TRBV27 . TGTGCCAGCACTCCCTTAGGGGGAACCCCCTACGAGCAGTACTTC CASTPLGGTPYEQYF
TRBJ1-4 TRBD1 TRBV4-3 . TGCGCCAGCCAACATTACAGGGGTGAAAAACTGTTTTTT CASQHYRGEKLFF
TRBJ2-5 . TRBV21-1 many TGTGCCAGTCGGTCCCAAGAGACCCAGTACTTC CASRSQETQYF
TRBJ1-1 TRBD1 TRBV27 few TGTGCCAGCAGTTTGTACAGGGGTTTGAGCACTGAAGCTTTCTTT CASSLYRGLSTEAFF
TRBJ1-5 . TRBV28 many TGTGCCAGCAGTTTCGAGGGGTACAATCAGCCCCAGCATTTT CASSFEGYNQPQHF
TRBJ2-2 TRBD1 TRBV6-5 few TGTGCCAGCAGATATCCAGGGGGCACCGGGGAGCTGTTTTTT CASRYPGGTGELFF
TRBJ2-7 . TRBV9 few TGTGCCAGCAGCGTAAGTGGGTCCCGGAGGGAGCAGTACTTC CASSVSGSRREQYF
TRBJ2-7 . TRBV28 . TGTGCCAGCAGTTCCACCGGACGATCCTACGAGCAGTACTTC CASSSTGRSYEQYF
TRBJ2-1 . TRBV11-2 . TGTGCCAGCAGACCAAGCGGTAGCTCCTACAATGAGCAGTTCTTC CASRPSGSSYNEQFF
TRBJ2-5 . TRBV7-9 many TGTGCCAGCAGCTTCAGTGAAGAGACCCAGTACTTC CASSFSEETQYF
TRBJ1-1 . TRBV11-3 many TGTGCCAGCAGCTTAAGGAACACTGAAGCTTTCTTT CASSLRNTEAFF
TRBJ2-5 TRBD1 TRBV24-1 . TGTGCCACCAGTGATTTGCTGGGACAGTCGGAGACCCAGTACTTC CATSDLLGQSETQYF
TRBJ1-2 TRBD1 TRBV4-1 many TGCGCCAGCAGCCAAGAGGCGGCGGACAGGCCAAACTATGGCTACACCTTC CASSQEAADRPNYGYTF
TRBJ1-2 . TRBV28 few TGTGCCAGCAGGCTCACAGGGACCTATGGCTACACCTTC CASRLTGTYGYTF
TRBJ2-2 . TRBV9 many TGTGCCAGCAGCGTAAGGTCCGGGGGCGCGAACACCGGGGAGCTGTTTTTT CASSVRSGGANTGELFF
TRBJ2-3 TRBD1 TRBV28 . TGTGCCAGCAGTTTTATACAGGGGGCGACAGATACGCAGTATTTT CASSFIQGATDTQYF